The rows below give T cell receptor beta chains drawn from one sample of a study of Graves' ophthalmopathy and Graves' hyperthyroidism. TCRdb analysed the multiplex PCR reads with MiXCR anew, one entry per CDR3 protein. The sample includes 260,000 or so distinct CDR3 sequences, about 47% seen only once; the top ten take approximately 51%. Sequences were obtained from peripheral blood. The source is an adult man with Graves' ophthalmopathy. CDR3s include the opening cysteine and the closing phenylalanine or tryptophan. Fields, in order: J gene, clone size, D gene, V gene, CDR3 protein, CDR3 DNA. The D gene is left open where the match is weak. Rows may omit the clone size; those that give it use once, few, many or a size class.

J gene: TRBJ2-5
clone size: .
D gene: .
V gene: TRBV20-1
CDR3 protein: CSARSSLVETQYF
CDR3 DNA: TGCAGTGCTAGATCTTCCCTGGTGGAGACCCAGTACTTC

J gene: TRBJ1-3
clone size: .
D gene: TRBD1
V gene: TRBV5-1
CDR3 protein: CASSRLDRTSGNTIYF
CDR3 DNA: TGCGCCAGCAGCCGCCTGGACAGGACCTCTGGAAACACCATATATTTT

J gene: TRBJ1-4
clone size: .
D gene: .
V gene: TRBV20-1
CDR3 protein: CSARDPEGDEKLFF
CDR3 DNA: TGCAGTGCTAGGGACCCGGAGGGTGATGAAAAACTGTTTTTT

J gene: TRBJ2-5
clone size: few
D gene: TRBD1
V gene: TRBV20-1
CDR3 protein: CSASLAGGRETQYF
CDR3 DNA: TGCAGTGCTAGCTTGGCAGGGGGCAGGGAGACCCAGTACTTC

J gene: TRBJ2-5
clone size: .
D gene: .
V gene: TRBV6-2/TRBV6-3
CDR3 protein: CASSYGRRVETQYF
CDR3 DNA: TGTGCCAGCAGTTACGGGCGGCGTGTAGAGACCCAGTACTTC

J gene: TRBJ1-2
clone size: .
D gene: .
V gene: TRBV5-1
CDR3 protein: CASSSGGPVDYGYTF
CDR3 DNA: TGCGCCAGCAGCAGCGGGGGGCCAGTTGATTATGGCTACACCTTC

J gene: TRBJ2-7
clone size: .
D gene: TRBD1
V gene: TRBV9
CDR3 protein: CASSLYGTGGSYEQYF
CDR3 DNA: TGTGCCAGCAGCTTATATGGGACAGGGGGCTCCTACGAGCAGTACTTC

J gene: TRBJ1-2
clone size: .
D gene: TRBD1
V gene: TRBV7-8
CDR3 protein: CASSLGDRANYGYTF
CDR3 DNA: TGTGCCAGCAGCTTAGGGGACAGGGCGAACTATGGCTACACCTTC

J gene: TRBJ1-2
clone size: .
D gene: .
V gene: TRBV5-1
CDR3 protein: CASSLTLGSSYGYTF
CDR3 DNA: TGCGCCAGCAGCTTGACCCTCGGTTCCAGCTATGGCTACACCTTC

J gene: TRBJ2-5
clone size: .
D gene: TRBD2
V gene: TRBV20-1
CDR3 protein: CSATTSGGGTQYF
CDR3 DNA: TGCAGTGCGACGACTAGCGGGGGAGGGACCCAGTACTTC

J gene: TRBJ2-2
clone size: .
D gene: .
V gene: TRBV10-3
CDR3 protein: CAISESRDRNTGELFF
CDR3 DNA: TGTGCCATCAGTGAGTCCCGGGACCGGAACACCGGGGAGCTGTTTTTT

J gene: TRBJ1-1
clone size: .
D gene: .
V gene: TRBV20-1
CDR3 protein: CSAKKPGVTEAFF
CDR3 DNA: TGCAGTGCTAAAAAGCCGGGGGTCACTGAAGCTTTCTTT

J gene: TRBJ1-3
clone size: few
D gene: .
V gene: TRBV5-1
CDR3 protein: CASSLGQPSGNTIYF
CDR3 DNA: TGCGCCAGCAGCTTGGGACAGCCCTCTGGAAACACCATATATTTT

J gene: TRBJ1-3
clone size: .
D gene: TRBD1
V gene: TRBV5-5
CDR3 protein: CASSLGALTGDGNTIYF
CDR3 DNA: TGTGCCAGCAGCTTAGGAGCCCTCACAGGGGATGGAAACACCATATATTTT

J gene: TRBJ2-7
clone size: few
D gene: .
V gene: TRBV7-9
CDR3 protein: CASSPLGGAYEQYF
CDR3 DNA: TGTGCCAGCAGCCCGTTGGGCGGTGCCTATGAGCAGTACTTC